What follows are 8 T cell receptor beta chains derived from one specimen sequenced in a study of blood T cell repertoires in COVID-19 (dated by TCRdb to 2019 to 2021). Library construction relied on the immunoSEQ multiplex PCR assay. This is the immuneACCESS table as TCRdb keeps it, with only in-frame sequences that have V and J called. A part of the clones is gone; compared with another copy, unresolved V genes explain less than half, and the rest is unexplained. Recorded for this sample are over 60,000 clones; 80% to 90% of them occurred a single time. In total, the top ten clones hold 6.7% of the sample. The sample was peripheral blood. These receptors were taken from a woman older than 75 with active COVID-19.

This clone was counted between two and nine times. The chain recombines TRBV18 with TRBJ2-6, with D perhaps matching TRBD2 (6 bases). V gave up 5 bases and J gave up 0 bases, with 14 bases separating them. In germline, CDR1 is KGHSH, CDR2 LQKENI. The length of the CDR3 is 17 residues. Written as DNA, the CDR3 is TGTGCCAGCTCATCCCGGGACTTATACTCTGGGGCCAACGTCCTGACTTTC. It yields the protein CASSSRDLYSGANVLTF.

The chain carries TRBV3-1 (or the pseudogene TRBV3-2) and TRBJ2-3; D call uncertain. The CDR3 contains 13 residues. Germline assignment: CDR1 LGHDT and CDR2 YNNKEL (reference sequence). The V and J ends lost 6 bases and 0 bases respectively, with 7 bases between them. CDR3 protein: CASRTHSTDTQYF. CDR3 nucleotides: TGTGCCAGCAGAACACATAGCACAGATACGCAGTATTTT.

The CDR3 nucleotides are TGTGCCAGCAGCGACCGGGGGTTCACCTACGAGCAGTACTTC. Protein product: CASSDRGFTYEQYF. This chain links TRBV3-1 (or the pseudogene TRBV3-2) with TRBJ2-7, with TRBD2 as a possible D gene (6 bases). The V gene's germline CDR1 is LGHDT and CDR2 YNNKEL (reference sequence). V lost 5 bases to trimming and J lost 2 bases, with 13 bases between them. This CDR3 is 14 amino acids long.

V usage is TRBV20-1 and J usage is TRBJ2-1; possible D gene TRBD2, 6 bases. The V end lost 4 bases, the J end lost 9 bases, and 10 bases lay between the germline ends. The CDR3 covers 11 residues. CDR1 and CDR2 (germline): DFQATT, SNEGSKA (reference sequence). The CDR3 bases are TGCAGTGCTACTACGCGGGGTGAGCAGTTCTTC. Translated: CSATTRGEQFF.

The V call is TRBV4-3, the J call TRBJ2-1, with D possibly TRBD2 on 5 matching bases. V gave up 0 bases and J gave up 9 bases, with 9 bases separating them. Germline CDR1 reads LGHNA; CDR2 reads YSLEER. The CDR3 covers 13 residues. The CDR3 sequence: CASSQDEGSEQFF. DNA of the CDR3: TGCGCCAGCAGCCAAGATGAGGGCAGTGAGCAGTTCTTC.

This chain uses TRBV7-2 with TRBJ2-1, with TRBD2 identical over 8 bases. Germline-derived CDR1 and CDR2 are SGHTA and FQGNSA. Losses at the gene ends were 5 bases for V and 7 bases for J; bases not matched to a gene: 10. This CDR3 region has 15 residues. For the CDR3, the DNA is TGTGCCAGCAGCGAAGAGGTCGGGAGGGCGAATGAGCAGTTCTTC. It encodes CASSEEVGRANEQFF. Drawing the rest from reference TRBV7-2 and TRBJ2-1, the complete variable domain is GAGVSQSPSNKVTEKGKDVELRCDPISGHTALYWYRQSLGQGLEFLIYFQGNSAPDKSGLPSDRFSAERTGGSVSTLTIQRTQQEDSAVYLCASSEEVGRANEQFFGPGTRLTVL.

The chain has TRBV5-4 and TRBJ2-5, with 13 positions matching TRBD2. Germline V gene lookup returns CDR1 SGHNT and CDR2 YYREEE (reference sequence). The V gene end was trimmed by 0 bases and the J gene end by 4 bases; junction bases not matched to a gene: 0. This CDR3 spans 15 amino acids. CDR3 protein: CASSLGLAGGETQYF. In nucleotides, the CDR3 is TGTGCCAGCAGCTTGGGACTAGCGGGAGGAGAGACCCAGTACTTC.

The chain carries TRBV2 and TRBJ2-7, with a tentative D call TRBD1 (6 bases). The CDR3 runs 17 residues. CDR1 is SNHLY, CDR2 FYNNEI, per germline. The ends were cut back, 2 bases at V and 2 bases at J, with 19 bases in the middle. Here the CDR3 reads CASSEPLDSSLTYEQYF. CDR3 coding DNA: TGTGCCAGCAGTGAACCTCTGGACAGCTCCCTTACCTACGAGCAGTACTTC.